These 19 T cell receptor beta chains came from one sample sequenced in a study of OX40 agonist ivuxolimab in advanced cancers. The repertoire was sequenced with immunoSEQ multiplex PCR; TCRdb's copy has only in-frame clones and lacks some. The repertoire holds approximately 160,000 clones, with 90% to 95% as singletons. Specimen: CD4+ or CD8+ T cells sorted from blood, collected in a trial of the OX40 agonist ivuxolimab. The receptors derive from an adult with an advanced solid tumor such as melanoma, head and neck, liver or kidney cancer.

In regard to this clone: At one end, the junction sequence differs from germline, possibly due to a read error. The chain has TRBV7-7 and TRBJ2-3, with D possibly called TRBD1 or TRBD2 (6 bases each). In germline, CDR1 is SSHAT, CDR2 FNYEAQ (reference sequence). The CDR3 spans 15 residues. The CDR3 loop is CASSLAAGVADTQYF. The CDR3 DNA follows: TGTGCTAGCAGCTTAGCGGCAGGGGTTGCAGATACGCAGTATTTT.

V is TRBV19 and J is TRBJ2-7; tentatively, D is TRBD2 (6 bases). Germline V gene lookup returns CDR1 LNHDA and CDR2 SQIVND (reference sequence). V lost 9 bases and J lost 3, with 30 bases in between. The length of the CDR3 is 18 residues. This chain's CDR3 is CASSSGSGHILANYEQYF. The CDR3 region has the DNA TGTGCCAGCTCATCCGGGAGCGGACACATTTTAGCCAACTACGAGCAGTACTTC.

Remarks on this clone: The DNA is left out, because the CDR3 cannot be placed on it with certainty; the CDR3 is given as TCRdb lists it. This chain links TRBV21-1 with TRBJ2-1. TRBV21-1 is a documented pseudogene. The CDR3 is 13 residues long, counting both termini. CDR3 in amino acids: CASSFGLGNEQFF.

The V and J genes are TRBV18 and TRBJ1-1; D is ambiguous. V lost 6 bases, J lost 10 bases, and 18 bases lay in between. The germline V gene encodes CDR1 KGHSH and CDR2 LQKENI. This CDR3 contains 13 residues. The CDR3 sequence: CASSRVPLEGAFF. The CDR3 nucleotides read TGTGCCAGCTCCCGGGTCCCACTGGAGGGAGCTTTCTTT.

This clone has a single count. The CDR3 DNA sequence: TGTGCCAGCGACACCCGACACCCCGCCGAGCAGTACTTC. Translation gives CASDTRHPAEQYF. The gene calls are TRBV21-1 and TRBJ2-5; the table calls TRBD1, which could not be checked here. The DNA end is more similar to TRBJ2-7, so the J call may be wrong. TRBV21-1 constitutes a pseudogene. This CDR3 has 13 residues.

The rearrangement joins TRBV27 to TRBJ1-6; TRBD1 might be the D (5 bases). Deletions cut 1 base from V and 13 bases from J, with 17 bases between. In germline, CDR1 is MNHEY, CDR2 SMNVEV (reference sequence). The CDR3 totals 15 residues. CDR3 nucleotides: TGTGCCAGCAGTTTATTGGCGGGGCGGCAAGTTCCCCTCCACTTT. This sequence encodes CASSLLAGRQVPLHF.

The chain recombines TRBV10-2 with TRBJ1-4; no reliable D call. Germline lookup yields CDR1 WSHSY and CDR2 SAAADI. The V and J ends lost 3 bases and 4 bases respectively, with 9 bases between them. The CDR3 consists of 14 residues. The CDR3 bases are TGCGCCAGCAGTGAAGGGCGTTTTAATGAAAAACTGTTTTTT. The encoded protein is CASSEGRFNEKLFF.

As DNA, the CDR3 is TGTGCCAGCAGTCCCCGGTTCGGCCCCCAGACCGGCTATGGCTACACCTTC. Its translation: CASSPRFGPQTGYGYTF. The chain is built from TRBV27 and TRBJ1-2; the D is unclear. CDR1 and CDR2 (germline): MNHEY, SMNVEV (reference sequence). The CDR3 has 17 amino acids. V dropped 5 bases and J dropped 4 bases, with 23 bases sitting between them.

This sequence joins TRBV28 and TRBJ1-5; perhaps TRBD1 as D (6 bases). The CDR3 has 17 amino acids. V lost 7 bases and J lost 6, with 25 bases in between. The germline V gene has CDR1 MDHEN and CDR2 SYDVKM. The CDR3 bases are TGTGCCAGCACTTCCCCTGGGACACTAAAAACGGGTCAGCCCCAGCATTTT. This encodes CASTSPGTLKTGQPQHF. Combining the CDR3 with reference TRBV28 and TRBJ1-5 gives the whole variable domain DVKVTQSSRYLVKRTGEKVFLECVQDMDHENMFWYRQDPGLGLRLIYFSYDVKMKEKGDIPEGYSVSREKKERFSLILESASTNQTSMYLCASTSPGTLKTGQPQHFGDGTRLSIL.

This clone was picked up a small number of times. The J gene is TRBJ1-5, the V gene TRBV10-1, with 7 bases lining up with TRBD1. Unmatched junction bases numbered 8, after V lost 4 bases and J lost 5 bases. Germline V CDR1 and CDR2: WNHNN, SYGVQD (reference sequence). The CDR3 contains 15 residues. The CDR3 spells CASSVYRDSDQPQHF. The DNA for the CDR3 is TGCGCCAGCAGTGTATATCGGGACAGCGATCAGCCCCAGCATTTT.

The V gene is TRBV7-2, the J gene TRBJ2-3, with 9 bases aligning to TRBD2. Germline CDR1 is SGHTA and CDR2 is FQGNSA. The V and J ends lost 4 bases and 6 bases, in that order; junction bases with no gene match: 8. The CDR3 loop spans 15 amino acids. CDR3 loop: CASSSGTSTWDTQYF. CDR3 bases: TGTGCCAGCAGCTCCGGGACTAGCACTTGGGATACGCAGTATTTT.

This clone was observed a single time. The chain links TRBV29-1 to TRBJ1-3; D unresolved. CDR1 is SQVTM and CDR2 is ANQGSEA in the germline V gene. Trimming took off 7 bases at V and 7 bases at J, with 29 bases between the two ends. The CDR3 totals 17 residues. CDR3 region: CSALQRPPDANGNTIYF. The CDR3 DNA is TGCAGCGCCCTGCAGCGTCCCCCGGACGCCAACGGGAACACCATATATTTT.

This clone came up a few times. The rearrangement links TRBV7-2 to TRBJ1-2, with no clear D. CDR1 SGHTA and CDR2 FQGNSA come from the germline V gene. V was cut by 1 base and J by 0 bases, with 9 bases left in between. CDR3 length equals 15 residues. CDR3 region: CASSLDLVTNYGYTF. The CDR3 bases are TGTGCCAGCAGCTTAGATCTGGTGACTAACTATGGCTACACCTTC.

This clone showed up just once. The gene calls are TRBV4-3 and TRBJ1-2, with 10 bases aligning to TRBD1. Germline CDR1 is LGHNA and CDR2 is YSLEER. This CDR3 spans 14 amino acids. V shed 4 bases and J 4 bases; nucleotides not matched to a gene: 3. The CDR3, as DNA: TGCGCCAGCAGCCGGGACAGGGGTGGCTATGGCTACACCTTC. It codes for CASSRDRGGYGYTF.

This sequence joins TRBV5-8 and TRBJ2-3; D gene uncertain. The germline CDR1 and CDR2 sequences are SGHTS and YDEGEE. The CDR3 spans 15 residues. The ends were cut back, 3 bases at V and 4 bases at J, with 15 bases in the middle. CDR3 in DNA: TGTGCCAGCAGCTACGAGTGGGGAAATGCAGATACGCAGTATTTT. Amino acids: CASSYEWGNADTQYF.

The CDR3, as DNA: TGCGCCAGCAGCCAAGATCCCCAGCGGGGGTCGTACACAGATACGCAGTATTTT. This codes for CASSQDPQRGSYTDTQYF. The chain couples TRBV4-3 to TRBJ2-3; 8 nucleotides line up with TRBD2. Looked up from germline, CDR1 is LGHNA and CDR2 is YSLEER. This CDR3 is 18 amino acids long. V shed 0 bases and J 2 bases; nucleotides not matched to a gene: 10.

This chain uses TRBV11-1 with TRBJ1-2, with 7 bases aligning to TRBD1. After removal of 1 base from V and 5 bases from J, the junction contained 7 bases not matched to a gene. CDR1 is SGHAT and CDR2 is FQDESV in the germline V gene (reference sequence). The CDR3 is 15 amino acids. DNA for the CDR3: TGTGCCAGCAGCTTAGGTCGGACAGGCGGGTATGGCTACACCTTC. Its protein product is CASSLGRTGGYGYTF.

The rearrangement uses TRBV14 and TRBJ2-1; D gene uncertain. Germline V gives CDR1 SGHDN, CDR2 FVKESK. V lost 1 base and J lost 3, with 7 bases in between. The CDR3 length is 14 residues. CDR3 DNA sequence: TGTGCCAGCAGCCAAGGGCTTATCTACAATGAGCAGTTCTTC. Translated, it gives CASSQGLIYNEQFF.

The rearrangement joins TRBV6-5 to TRBJ1-3; 8 bases agree with TRBD1. The length of the CDR3 is 14 residues. V lost 7 bases to trimming and J lost 0 bases; unmatched junction nucleotides: 2. Per germline, CDR1 MNHEY and CDR2 SVGAGI. For the CDR3, the DNA is TGTGCCAGCACTACAGGGGGCTCTGGAAACACCATATATTTT. Its protein is CASTTGGSGNTIYF.